The clone carrying this TCR beta chain was seen a few times. Its antigen is still unknown. These data come from a study of CD8 T cells in ankylosing spondylitis. Study-wide results and limits: A TCR beta motif of eight highly homologous variants appeared characteristic of ankylosing spondylitis blood. Past studies reported some motif variants in reactive arthritis synovial fluid and blood.

CDR3 size: 13 residues. Germline V lookup: CDR1 KGHSH, CDR2 LQKENI. V gave up 4 bases and J gave up 4 bases; unmatched junction bases: 3. From the 5' RACE reads, TCRdb called clonotypes with MiXCR, one entry per CDR3 protein. This table holds around 150,000 distinct CDR3 sequences, approximately 7.3% found once. This chain uses TRBV18 with TRBJ2-5; 7 nucleotides line up with TRBD2. The sample comprised blood, either unsorted or a sorted T cell fraction (not recorded which). The clonotype was recovered from a female donor with ankylosing spondylitis or in good health (not recorded which). The CDR3 bases are TGTGCCAGCTCACGAGCGGGGTTAGAGACCCAGTACTTC. This encodes CASSRAGLETQYF. Looking up the rest from reference TRBV18 and TRBJ2-5 gives the full variable domain: NAGVMQNPRHLVRRRGQEARLRCSPMKGHSHVYWYRQLPEEGLKFMVYLQKENIIDESGMPKERFSAEFPKEGPSILRIQQVVRGDSAAYFCASSRAGLETQYFGPGTRLLVL.